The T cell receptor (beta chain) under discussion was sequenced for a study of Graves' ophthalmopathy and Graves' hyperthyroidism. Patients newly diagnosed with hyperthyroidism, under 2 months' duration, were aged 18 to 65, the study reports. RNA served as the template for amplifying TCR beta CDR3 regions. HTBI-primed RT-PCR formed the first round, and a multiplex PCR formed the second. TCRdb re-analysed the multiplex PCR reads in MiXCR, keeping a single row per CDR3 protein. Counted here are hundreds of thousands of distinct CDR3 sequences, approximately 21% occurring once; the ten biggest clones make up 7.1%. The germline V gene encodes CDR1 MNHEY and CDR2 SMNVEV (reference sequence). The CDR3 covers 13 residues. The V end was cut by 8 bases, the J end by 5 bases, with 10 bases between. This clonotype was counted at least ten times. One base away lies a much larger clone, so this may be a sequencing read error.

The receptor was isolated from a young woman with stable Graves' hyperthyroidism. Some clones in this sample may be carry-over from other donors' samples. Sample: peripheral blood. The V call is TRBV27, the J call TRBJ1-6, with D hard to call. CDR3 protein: CASEVGDNSPLHF. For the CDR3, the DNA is TGTGCCAGCGAAGTGGGAGATAATTCACCCCTCCACTTT.